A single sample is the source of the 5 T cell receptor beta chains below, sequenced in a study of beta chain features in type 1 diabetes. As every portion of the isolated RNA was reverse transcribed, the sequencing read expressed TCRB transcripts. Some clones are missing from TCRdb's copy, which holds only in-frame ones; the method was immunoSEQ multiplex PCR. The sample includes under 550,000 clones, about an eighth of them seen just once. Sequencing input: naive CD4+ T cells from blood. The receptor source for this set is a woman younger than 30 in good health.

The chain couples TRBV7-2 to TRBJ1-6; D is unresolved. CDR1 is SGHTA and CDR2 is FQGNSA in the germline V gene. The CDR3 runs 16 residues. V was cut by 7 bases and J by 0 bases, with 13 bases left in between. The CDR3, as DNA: TGTGCCAGCACCTCGACGCTGAGCTCCTATAATTCACCCCTCCACTTT. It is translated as CASTSTLSSYNSPLHF. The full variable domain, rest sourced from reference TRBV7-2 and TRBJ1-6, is GAGVSQSPSNKVTEKGKDVELRCDPISGHTALYWYRQSLGQGLEFLIYFQGNSAPDKSGLPSDRFSAERTGGSVSTLTIQRTQQEDSAVYLCASTSTLSSYNSPLHFGNGTRLTVT.

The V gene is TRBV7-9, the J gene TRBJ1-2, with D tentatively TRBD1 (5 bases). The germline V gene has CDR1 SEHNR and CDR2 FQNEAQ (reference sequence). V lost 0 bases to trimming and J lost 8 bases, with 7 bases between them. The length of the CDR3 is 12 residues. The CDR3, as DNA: TGTGCCAGCAGCTTAGCAGGGGAGGGCTACACCTTC. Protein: CASSLAGEGYTF.

CDR3 sequence reads: CASSRYTETQYF. In DNA form, the CDR3 reads TGTGCCAGCAGCCGATACACGGAGACCCAGTACTTC. This chain joins TRBV7-2 and TRBJ2-5; D is undetermined. V lost 5 bases and J 5 bases, leaving 9 bases between the germline ends. Per the germline V gene, CDR1 is SGHTA and CDR2 is FQGNSA. CDR3 size: 12 residues.

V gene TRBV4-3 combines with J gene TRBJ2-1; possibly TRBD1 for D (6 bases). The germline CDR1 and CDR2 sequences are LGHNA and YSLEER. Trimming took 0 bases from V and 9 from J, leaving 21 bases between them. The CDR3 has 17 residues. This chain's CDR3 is CASSQDVGSTGSGEQFF. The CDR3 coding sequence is TGCGCCAGCAGCCAAGATGTTGGGTCCACAGGGTCTGGTGAGCAGTTCTTC.

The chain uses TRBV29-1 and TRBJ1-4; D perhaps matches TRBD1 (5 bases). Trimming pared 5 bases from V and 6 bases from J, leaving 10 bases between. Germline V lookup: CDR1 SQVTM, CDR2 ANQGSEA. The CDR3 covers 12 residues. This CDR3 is CSVMGPDEKLFF. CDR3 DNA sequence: TGCAGCGTTATGGGGCCGGATGAAAAACTGTTTTTT.